This TCR beta chain was sequenced in a study of T cell responses to AZD1222 COVID-19 vaccine. Study-level information: Second-dose intervals near 4 or 12 weeks were combined. Study-wide results and limits: Targeting of unmutated variant regions was reportedly seen in nearly half of spike-specific TCRs.

Profiling relied on immunoSEQ multiplex PCR, and the TCRdb table lists in-frame clones only, not all of them. This table has around 180,000 clones, almost 95% appearing once. On this clone: Its antigen is as yet unknown.

Germline V lookup: CDR1 LGHNA, CDR2 YNFKEQ. The ends were cut back, 0 bases at V and 2 bases at J, with 14 bases in the middle. The CDR3 sequence is 17 residues long. This TCR was sampled from an adult in good health. This chain joins TRBV4-2 and TRBJ1-5, with unresolved D. The sample consisted of peripheral blood, taken on day 0 of AZD1222 vaccination. The CDR3 nucleotides read TGTGCCAGCAGCCAAGATCCTCCTGGAATCGGCAATCAGCCCCAGCATTTT. Encoded protein: CASSQDPPGIGNQPQHF.